The 5 T cell receptor beta chains given below trace back to one sample, sequenced in a study of blood T cells in healthy people across ages. Sample-barcoded 5' priming and a J-beta primer mix drove a second PCR of roughly 6 to 12 cycles. TCRdb passed the 5' RACE reads through MiXCR, listing each CDR3 protein once. The data show fewer than 1.5 million distinct CDR3 sequences, 40% to 50% seen once. Sample: blood. These receptors were obtained from a woman between 18 and 30 years old in good health.

With respect to this clonotype: Mismatch with germline at one junction end may stem from a read error. The V gene is TRBV20-1, the J gene TRBJ1-1, with a tentative D call TRBD1 (6 bases). CDR1 is DFQATT and CDR2 is SNEGSKA in the germline V gene (reference sequence). The CDR3 is 15 residues long. The CDR3 region is CSASGIGGAFTEAFF. The CDR3 DNA follows: TGCAGTGCTAGCGGTATAGGGGGGGCGTTCACTGAAGCTTTTTTT.

The chain joins TRBV10-1 to TRBJ2-7, with 9 nucleotides matching TRBD2. The length of the CDR3 is 15 residues. CDR1 WNHNN and CDR2 SYGVQD come from the germline V gene (reference sequence). With V trimmed by 4 bases and J by 3 bases, 7 bases remained unmatched. CDR3 bases: TGCGCCAGCAGTGTGTCTTCTAGCGGGATCTACGAGCAGTACTTC. Translated: CASSVSSSGIYEQYF.

This chain links TRBV29-1 with TRBJ2-1, with D maybe TRBD2 (6 bases). CDR3 size: 13 residues. The V and J ends lost 6 bases and 10 bases respectively, with 19 bases between them. Looked up from germline, CDR1 is SQVTM and CDR2 is ANQGSEA. CDR3 DNA: TGCAGCGTGACCCCGGGGGTTATAGGGGAGCAGTTCTTC. This sequence encodes CSVTPGVIGEQFF.

The chain has TRBV12-3 or TRBV12-4 and TRBJ2-2, with D tentatively TRBD1 or TRBD2 (5 bases each). The CDR3 is made up of 14 amino acids. Trimming left V 7 bases short and J 1 base short, with 10 bases between. CDR3 DNA sequence: TGTGCCAGCAAGGTGGGGGTGAACACCGGGGAGCTGTTTTTT. It specifies CASKVGVNTGELFF.

This clonotype has a handful of counts. The genes are TRBV5-1 and TRBJ1-1; D is uncertain. This CDR3 has 14 residues. Trimming cost V 0 bases and J 0 bases, with 6 bases left between them. CDR1 and CDR2 (germline): SGHRS, YFSETQ. The DNA of the CDR3 is TGCGCCAGCAGCTTGGTCGAGGTGAACACTGAAGCTTTCTTT. Translated, it gives CASSLVEVNTEAFF.